Shown below are 17 T cell receptor beta chains from a single sample sequenced in a study of T cell clonality in common variable immunodeficiency. Study findings and constraints: Fewer deletions and N-nucleotide insertions were reportedly seen in common variable immunodeficiency TCR beta sequences.

Antigen specificity for these receptors is unknown. Measured with immunoSEQ multiplex PCR; TCRdb has only the in-frame clones, and not every one. Reported are around 17,000 clones, none seen only once; the ten largest carry approximately 14%. The specimen was peripheral blood mononuclear cells. The receptors stem from a human donor with common variable immunodeficiency.

This clone has a count of ten or more. At one end the junction does not follow the germline gene, possibly because of a read error. The read comes to an end 3 residues before the CDR3 does, leaving the germline J gene to fill in the end. V and J are TRBV10-3 and TRBJ1-6; 7 positions agree with TRBD1. The germline CDR1 and CDR2 sequences are ENHRY and SYGVKD. The CDR3 runs to 13 residues. CDR3 bases read: TGTGCCATGAGTGAGGGGGCAGAATCACCC. Translating it yields CAMSEGAESP. The full CDR3 reads CAMSEGAESPLHF.

As concerns this clone: The CDR3 end lies 3 residues beyond the end of the read and is filled in from the germline J gene. This sequence joins TRBV19 and TRBJ1-5; 9 bases align to TRBD1. This CDR3 spans 19 amino acids. The ends lost 5 bases at V and 3 bases at J; junction bases unmatched: 17. Germline values: CDR1 LNHDA, CDR2 SQIVND (reference sequence). The CDR3 protein is CASSSIRDREGPSNQPQHF. CDR3 DNA, as far as it was read: TGTGCCAGTAGTTCGATCCGGGACAGGGAGGGCCCGTCCAATCAGCCC.

This clone was seen at least ten times. The read ends 3 residues early relative to the CDR3; the germline J gene fills the gap. The chain recombines TRBV19 with TRBJ2-3; D possibly corresponds to TRBD1 (5 bases). The CDR3 covers 13 residues. The V gene's germline CDR1 is LNHDA and CDR2 SQIVND (reference sequence). Deletions cut 1 base from V and 3 bases from J, with 5 bases between. The CDR3 sequence: CASSIAGTDTQYF. Incomplete CDR3 DNA: TGTGCCAGTAGTATAGCAGGGACAGATACG. The variable domain in full, completed from reference TRBV19 and TRBJ2-3, reads DGGITQSPKYLFRKEGQNVTLSCEQNLNHDAMYWYRQDPGQGLRLIYYSQIVNDFQKGDIAEGYSVSREKKESFPLTVTSAQKNPTAFYLCASSIAGTDTQYFGPGTRLTVL.

In regard to this clone: The read finishes 3 residues shy of the CDR3 end, and the germline J gene is used to complete it. V is TRBV7-2 and J is TRBJ2-7; 9 bases match TRBD2. The CDR3 sequence is 14 residues long. Germline-derived CDR1 and CDR2 are SGHTA and FQGNSA. Trimming took 6 bases from V and 2 from J; bases not matched to a gene: 5. The chain's CDR3 is CASSRTSGPYEQYF. Incomplete CDR3 DNA: TGTGCCAGCAGTCGAACTAGCGGGCCCTACGAG.

This clone turned up a few times. Read data end 3 residues before the CDR3 end; the end is taken from the germline J gene. The J gene is TRBJ2-3, the V gene TRBV7-8; no clear D gene. Germline CDR1 is SGHVS and CDR2 is FQNEAQ. The CDR3 contains 15 residues. V was clipped by 5 bases and J by 5 bases, with 17 bases between them. The DNA read from the CDR3 is TGTGCCAGCAGCCCAGTCCGGGTATCGAAAGATACG. This gives the protein CASSPVRVSKDT. In full, the CDR3 reads CASSPVRVSKDTQYF.

This clone was detected only a few times. From the germline J gene comes the end of the CDR3, since the read stops 3 residues before it. The rearrangement uses TRBV18 and TRBJ2-1; the D gene is possibly TRBD1 (5 bases). There are 16 residues in the CDR3. V was trimmed by 0 bases and J by 1 base, leaving 10 bases between them. Germline assignment: CDR1 KGHSH and CDR2 LQKENI. The sequenced CDR3 bases are TGTGCCAGCTCACCACCTGGGGCAGGTTCCTACAATGAG. Protein: CASSPPGAGSYNE. The whole CDR3 protein reads CASSPPGAGSYNEQFF.

This clone was counted at least ten times. The read ends 3 residues early relative to the CDR3; the germline J gene fills the gap. This chain connects TRBV18 to TRBJ1-1; tentatively, D is TRBD1 (6 bases). CDR3 length equals 13 residues. Germline loops: CDR1 KGHSH, CDR2 LQKENI. Deletions cut 6 bases from V and 3 bases from J, with 11 bases between. The chain's CDR3 is CASSGQRDTEAFF. The sequenced CDR3 bases are TGTGCCAGCTCCGGACAGAGGGACACTGAA. The variable domain in full, completed from reference TRBV18 and TRBJ1-1, reads NAGVMQNPRHLVRRRGQEARLRCSPMKGHSHVYWYRQLPEEGLKFMVYLQKENIIDESGMPKERFSAEFPKEGPSILRIQQVVRGDSAAYFCASSGQRDTEAFFGQGTRLTVV.

This clone was detected ten times or more. The CDR3 extends 3 residues past the end of the read, so its final part is completed from the germline J gene. The chain recombines TRBV6-2 or TRBV6-3 with TRBJ2-1; TRBD2 matches at 12 bases. The J segment lost 4 bases and the V segment lost 5 bases, leaving 6 bases of the junction unmatched. The CDR3 runs to 16 residues. Looked up from germline, CDR1 is MNHEY and CDR2 is SVGEGT. The covered CDR3 bases are TGTGCCAGCAGTCCCACGACTAGCGGGGGATACAATGAG. Its protein product is CASSPTTSGGYNE. From start to end, the CDR3 is CASSPTTSGGYNEQFF.

Points on this clone: The read falls 3 residues short of the CDR3 end, and the missing part is taken from the germline J gene. The chain employs TRBV19 and TRBJ1-6; 7 nucleotides match TRBD1. The CDR3 extends over 15 amino acids. CDR1 and CDR2 (germline): LNHDA, SQIVND (reference sequence). V trimming: 6 bases; J trimming: 5 bases; junction bases outside the gene matches: 7. The CDR3 loop reads CASRDREGNNSPLHF. The sequenced CDR3 bases are TGTGCCAGTAGAGACAGGGAGGGAAATAATTCACCC.

By sample fraction, this clone is medium-sized. The read terminates 3 residues ahead of where the CDR3 ends, so the germline J gene completes it. The rearrangement joins TRBV5-4 to TRBJ1-1; D is uncertain. The CDR3 loop spans 12 amino acids. CDR1 and CDR2 (germline): SGHNT, YYREEE (reference sequence). The ends were cut back, 4 bases at V and 1 base at J, with 5 bases in the middle. The DNA read from the CDR3 is TGTGCCAGCAGCAGGCAGAACACTGAA. Amino acids: CASSRQNTE. The whole CDR3 protein is CASSRQNTEAFF.

This clone was counted a few times. The CDR3 extends 3 residues past the end of the read, so its final part is completed from the germline J gene. The J gene is TRBJ2-1, the V gene TRBV19; TRBD1 is a possible D gene (5 bases). V was pared by 3 bases and J by 9 bases, with 18 bases between. This CDR3 spans 15 amino acids. CDR1 and CDR2 from the germline V gene are LNHDA and SQIVND (reference sequence). The CDR3 reads CASSMSSWGGVEQFF. CDR3 DNA, as far as it was read: TGTGCCAGTAGTATGAGTTCTTGGGGCGGCGTTGAG.

This clone has a handful of counts. The read is 3 residues too short to cover the CDR3 end, so that end is filled in from the germline J gene. The rearrangement joins TRBV7-2 to TRBJ2-2, with D possibly matching TRBD1 (5 bases). This CDR3 is built from 14 residues. V gave up 3 bases and J gave up 6 bases, with 11 bases separating them. Germline lookup yields CDR1 SGHTA and CDR2 FQGNSA. CDR3 sequence: CASSLGRVAGELFF. The CDR3 bases that were read are TGTGCCAGCAGCTTGGGCAGGGTTGCCGGGGAG.

Points on this clone: The CDR3 end is not reached by the read, which stops 3 residues before it; the germline J gene fills it in. This sequence joins TRBV19 and TRBJ2-5, with D possibly matching TRBD1 (5 bases). Trimming shortened V by 3 bases and J by 5 bases, and 10 bases separated the two germline ends. From germline, CDR1 is LNHDA and CDR2 SQIVND (reference sequence). The CDR3 contains 13 residues. The CDR3 DNA, read in part, is TGTGCCAGTAGTATCAGGGTAGGCGAGACC. As protein: CASSIRVGET. The full CDR3 protein reads CASSIRVGETQYF. The whole variable domain, filled in from reference TRBV19 and TRBJ2-5, reads DGGITQSPKYLFRKEGQNVTLSCEQNLNHDAMYWYRQDPGQGLRLIYYSQIVNDFQKGDIAEGYSVSREKKESFPLTVTSAQKNPTAFYLCASSIRVGETQYFGPGTRLLVL.

This clone was picked up many times. The CDR3 reads CSASGDGGRAGTQYF. CDR3 DNA (partial): TGCAGTGCTAGTGGGGATGGCGGGAGGGCCGGGACC. The chain uses TRBV20-1 and TRBJ2-5; 9 bases align to TRBD2. With the read ending 3 residues before the CDR3 end, the germline J gene is used to fill in that end. Germline assignment: CDR1 DFQATT and CDR2 SNEGSKA (reference sequence). The CDR3 has 15 amino acids. The ends lost 3 bases at V and 7 bases at J; junction bases unmatched: 12.

This clone was found a few times. The read ends 3 residues before the CDR3 terminus; that terminus is restored from the germline J gene. The chain has TRBV20-1 and TRBJ1-1, with a possible D match to TRBD1 (6 bases). Looked up from germline, CDR1 is DFQATT and CDR2 is SNEGSKA (reference sequence). The CDR3 totals 13 residues. V lost 5 bases, J lost 2 bases, and 12 bases lay in between. CDR3 residues: CSASRDTNTEAFF. The covered CDR3 bases are TGCAGTGCTTCCCGGGACACCAACACTGAA.

This clone was detected many times. The CDR3 reads CSVDRQGSYEQYF. The part of the CDR3 DNA that was read is TGCAGCGTTGACAGACAGGGGTCCTACGAG. The chain couples TRBV29-1 to TRBJ2-7, with 8 bases identical to TRBD1. The CDR3 is cut off 3 residues early in the read; its end comes from the germline J gene. The junction had 2 bases not matched to a gene; V was cut back by 3 bases and J by 1 base. The germline V gene encodes CDR1 SQVTM and CDR2 ANQGSEA. The CDR3 totals 13 residues.

This clone has ten or more counts. Sequencing ends 3 residues short of the CDR3 end; the germline J gene provides the rest. The chain couples TRBV20-1 to TRBJ2-1; D perhaps matches TRBD1 (5 bases). Germline V gene data show CDR1 as DFQATT and CDR2 as SNEGSKA (reference sequence). The CDR3 loop spans 16 amino acids. The ends were cut back, 1 base at V and 7 bases at J, with 20 bases in the middle. The CDR3: CSARGKRSGWKNEQFF. The CDR3 DNA, read in part, is TGCAGTGCTAGAGGGAAAAGGTCAGGGTGGAAGAATGAG.